The next 25 T cell receptor beta chains were all read from a single sample in a study of OX40 agonist ivuxolimab in advanced cancers. Data came from immunoSEQ multiplex PCR; TCRdb stores just in-frame clones and leaves some out. The profile shows approximately 91,000 clones, roughly 85% of them singletons. The starting material was CD4+ or CD8+ T cells sorted from blood, obtained in a trial of the OX40 agonist ivuxolimab. These TCRs come from an adult with an advanced solid tumor such as melanoma, head and neck, liver or kidney cancer.

The chain couples TRBV19 to TRBJ1-3; D gene unclear. Germline CDR1 reads LNHDA; CDR2 reads SQIVND (reference sequence). V dropped 5 bases and J dropped 0 bases, with 11 bases sitting between them. CDR3 length: 15 amino acids. This chain's CDR3 is CASSSSTSSGNTIYF. The DNA for the CDR3 is TGTGCCAGTAGTTCCTCTACGAGCTCTGGAAACACCATATATTTT.

Note on this clone: The conserved final phenylalanine or tryptophan is absent from the CDR3, which likely points to a read error. This chain connects TRBV18 to TRBJ1-6; the D is unclear. The CDR3 is 14 residues long. Trimming removed 3 bases at V and 10 bases at J, with 13 bases between. The germline gives CDR1 KGHSH, CDR2 LQKENI. This CDR3 is CASSPEGMRSPLHL. In nucleotides, the CDR3 is TGTGCCAGCTCACCGGAGGGAATGCGATCACCCCTCCACCTT.

The chain combines TRBV9 with TRBJ2-2; possibly TRBD1 or TRBD2 for D (5 bases each). Germline lookup yields CDR1 SGDLS and CDR2 YYNGEE. CDR3 length: 16 residues. V was cut by 4 bases and J by 1 base, with 14 bases left in between. CDR3 loop: CASSFTGTVNTGELFF. CDR3 nucleotides: TGTGCCAGCAGCTTTACCGGGACGGTGAACACCGGGGAGCTGTTTTTT. Together with reference TRBV9 and TRBJ2-2, the CDR3 gives the full variable domain: DSGVTQTPKHLITATGQRVTLRCSPRSGDLSVYWYQQSLDQGLQFLIQYYNGEERAKGNILERFSAQQFPDLHSELNLSSLELGDSALYFCASSFTGTVNTGELFFGEGSRLTVL.

This clone turned up a few times. The rearrangement links TRBV14 to TRBJ1-1, with D hard to call. Germline V gene lookup returns CDR1 SGHDN and CDR2 FVKESK. V lost 3 bases and J 1 base, leaving 6 bases between the germline ends. There are 13 residues in the CDR3. CDR3 amino acids: CASSHFRNTEAFF. Here the CDR3 DNA reads TGTGCCAGCAGCCATTTTCGGAACACTGAAGCTTTCTTT.

DNA of the CDR3: TGCGCCAGCAGCTTGGCCGTTTTGGGGCACGGGGGTTTCTTT. This sequence encodes CASSLAVLGHGGFF. The rearrangement uses TRBV5-1 and TRBJ1-1, with D perhaps TRBD1 (5 bases). V was clipped by 0 bases and J by 13 bases, with 19 bases between them. The CDR3 is 14 amino acids. Germline V lookup: CDR1 SGHRS, CDR2 YFSETQ.

This clone was detected once. The chain has TRBV7-2 and TRBJ2-5, with 8 nucleotides matching TRBD1. The CDR3 covers 14 residues. CDR1 is SGHTA, CDR2 FQGNSA, per germline. The J segment lost 4 bases and the V segment lost 5 bases, leaving 6 bases of the junction unmatched. The CDR3 spells CASSPRQGTETQYF. The CDR3 nucleotides read TGTGCCAGCAGCCCTCGACAGGGGACAGAGACCCAGTACTTC.

The V and J genes are TRBV5-6 and TRBJ2-3; tentative D call: TRBD1 (6 bases). The V end lost 4 bases, the J end lost 0 bases, and 18 bases lay between the germline ends. This CDR3 comprises 17 residues. Germline V CDR1 and CDR2: SGHDT, YYEEEE. The chain's CDR3 is CASSPRVSGESTDTQYF. The CDR3, as DNA: TGTGCCAGCAGCCCGAGAGTATCAGGGGAAAGCACAGATACGCAGTATTTT.

The chain links TRBV29-1 to TRBJ2-5; D gene unclear. This CDR3 region has 15 residues. V was shortened by 5 bases and J by 2 bases, with 18 bases between the two germline ends. The germline V gene encodes CDR1 SQVTM and CDR2 ANQGSEA. The CDR3 sequence is CSVSGPGTQQETQYF. The CDR3, as DNA: TGCAGCGTTTCTGGCCCGGGCACACAACAAGAGACCCAGTACTTC.

The chain employs TRBV6-5 and TRBJ2-5; D not resolved. The length of the CDR3 is 12 residues. The V gene lost 6 bases and the J gene lost 5 bases, with 10 bases spanning the gap. The germline V gene has CDR1 MNHEY and CDR2 SVGAGI. This chain's CDR3 is CASSSDSETQYF. DNA for the CDR3: TGTGCCAGCAGCTCAGACTCCGAGACCCAGTACTTC.

The V and J genes are TRBV29-1 and TRBJ1-1, with 10 bases lining up with TRBD1. V gave up 7 bases and J gave up 7 bases; unmatched junction bases: 6. The CDR3 has 12 residues. The germline gives CDR1 SQVTM, CDR2 ANQGSEA. The chain's CDR3 is CSGRDRGIEAFF. CDR3 in DNA: TGCAGCGGTCGGGACAGGGGCATTGAAGCTTTCTTT.

The gene calls are TRBV19 and TRBJ1-4; tentatively, D is TRBD1 (6 bases). The ends were cut back, 11 bases at V and 5 bases at J, with 15 bases in the middle. In germline, CDR1 is LNHDA, CDR2 SQIVND (reference sequence). The CDR3 sequence is 13 residues long. The CDR3 bases are TGTGCCCAAAACTCAGGGGTAAATGAAAAACTGTTTTTT. Its translation is CAQNSGVNEKLFF.

The rearrangement joins TRBV19 to TRBJ2-1; 7 bases map to TRBD2. Germline CDR1 is LNHDA and CDR2 is SQIVND (reference sequence). The CDR3 has 13 residues. V dropped 8 bases and J dropped 9; count of bases not matched to a gene: 10. CDR3 amino acids: CASGLGRGGEQFF. CDR3 in DNA: TGTGCCAGTGGCCTGGGGAGGGGAGGTGAGCAGTTCTTC.

This chain links TRBV11-3 with TRBJ1-4; 9 bases map to TRBD1. Trimming took 5 bases from V and 2 from J; bases not matched to a gene: 6. The CDR3 has 16 amino acids. Germline values: CDR1 SGHNT, CDR2 YENEEA. CDR3 coding DNA: TGTGCCAGCAGCCACAGGGGGCAAGCTACTAATGAAAAACTGTTTTTT. Amino acids: CASSHRGQATNEKLFF.

CDR3 residues: CASTSYGQTSRHRELFF. The CDR3 nucleotides read TGTGCCAGTACCTCCTACGGGCAAACTTCTCGTCACCGGGAGCTGTTTTTT. This sequence joins TRBV19 and TRBJ2-2; D is unclear. Germline CDR1 and CDR2: LNHDA and SQIVND (reference sequence). The V end was cut by 7 bases, the J end by 9 bases, with 27 bases between. The CDR3 consists of 17 residues.

The CDR3 loop reads CASSFGQGGLSNYGYTF. DNA of the CDR3: TGTGCCAGCAGCTTCGGACAGGGGGGTCTGTCTAACTATGGCTACACCTTC. The chain carries TRBV5-4 and TRBJ1-2; 10 bases are shared with TRBD1. Losses at the gene ends were 2 bases for V and 0 bases for J; bases not matched to a gene: 7. CDR1 SGHNT and CDR2 YYREEE come from the germline V gene (reference sequence). This CDR3 is 17 amino acids long.

The CDR3 spells CASSFTAASSYEQYF. As DNA, the CDR3 is TGTGCCAGCAGCTTTACAGCCGCCTCCTCCTACGAGCAGTACTTC. The rearrangement joins TRBV5-6 to TRBJ2-7; no firm D call. Germline lookup yields CDR1 SGHDT and CDR2 YYEEEE. The CDR3 totals 15 residues. Trimming shortened V by 2 bases and J by 0 bases, and 12 bases separated the two germline ends.

J is TRBJ2-3 and V is TRBV15, with 8 bases matching TRBD1. This CDR3 is built from 16 residues. V shed 5 bases and J 3 bases; nucleotides not matched to a gene: 10. From germline, CDR1 is LNHNV and CDR2 YYDKDF (reference sequence). The CDR3, as DNA: TGTGCCACCAGCTGGCGCCGGCAGGGGGCAACAGATACGCAGTATTTT. This gives the protein CATSWRRQGATDTQYF. The full variable domain, with the rest looked up from reference TRBV15 and TRBJ2-3, is DAMVIQNPRYQVTQFGKPVTLSCSQTLNHNVMYWYQQKSSQAPKLLFHYYDKDFNNEADTPDNFQSRRPNTSFCFLDIRSPGLGDTAMYLCATSWRRQGATDTQYFGPGTRLTVL.

This clone was counted a single time. The chain joins TRBV18 to TRBJ2-3; no firm D call. Germline V gene sequence: CDR1 KGHSH, CDR2 LQKENI. The CDR3 spans 12 residues. Trimming removed 5 bases at V and 3 bases at J, with 6 bases between. CDR3 residues: CASSTTTDTQYF. Written as DNA, the CDR3 is TGTGCCAGCTCAACCACGACAGATACGCAGTATTTT. The full variable domain, in which reference TRBV18 and TRBJ2-3 provide the parts outside the CDR3, is NAGVMQNPRHLVRRRGQEARLRCSPMKGHSHVYWYRQLPEEGLKFMVYLQKENIIDESGMPKERFSAEFPKEGPSILRIQQVVRGDSAAYFCASSTTTDTQYFGPGTRLTVL.

The sample holds a few counts of this clone. The chain has TRBV9 and TRBJ1-1; D ambiguous. Germline values: CDR1 SGDLS, CDR2 YYNGEE. The V and J ends lost 0 bases and 0 bases respectively, with 12 bases between them. CDR3 size: 16 residues. In nucleotides, the CDR3 is TGTGCCAGCAGCGTAGAGGCCGGCCTAATGAACACTGAAGCTTTCTTT. Translation: CASSVEAGLMNTEAFF. Based on the CDR3 plus reference TRBV9 and TRBJ1-1, the full variable domain is DSGVTQTPKHLITATGQRVTLRCSPRSGDLSVYWYQQSLDQGLQFLIQYYNGEERAKGNILERFSAQQFPDLHSELNLSSLELGDSALYFCASSVEAGLMNTEAFFGQGTRLTVV.

The genes are TRBV7-3 and TRBJ2-3, with TRBD1 as a possible D gene (5 bases). Trimming stripped 2 bases from V and 6 bases from J, with 12 bases between. The V gene's germline CDR1 is SGHTA and CDR2 FQGTGA. The CDR3 is made up of 14 amino acids. The CDR3 DNA sequence: TGTGCCAGCAGCTTAGACAGCACTTCTGATACGCAGTATTTT. Protein product: CASSLDSTSDTQYF.

The CDR3 sequence is CASSSPTGENTEAFF. The CDR3 coding sequence is TGTGCCAGCAGTTCCCCGACAGGGGAGAACACTGAAGCTTTCTTT. V is TRBV6-5 and J is TRBJ1-1, with 8 bases that match TRBD1. In germline, CDR1 is MNHEY, CDR2 SVGAGI. After removal of 4 bases from V and 1 base from J, the junction contained 5 bases not matched to a gene. The CDR3 runs to 15 residues.

The V gene is TRBV7-9, the J gene TRBJ1-1; D unclear. The CDR3 totals 12 residues. Germline CDR1 and CDR2: SEHNR and FQNEAQ (reference sequence). V lost 5 bases and J 5 bases, leaving 9 bases between the germline ends. The CDR3 DNA is TGTGCCAGCAGCGATGGATGGACTGAAGCTTTCTTT. Its protein is CASSDGWTEAFF.

The chain links TRBV4-1 to TRBJ2-6, with unresolved D. Germline V gene data show CDR1 as MGHRA and CDR2 as YSYEKL. The CDR3 has 19 amino acids. Trimming stripped 0 bases from V and 0 bases from J, with 15 bases between. Written as DNA, the CDR3 is TGCGCCAGCAGCCAAGATATCCTCGGCAGTCACTCTGGGGCCAACGTCCTGACTTTC. It yields the protein CASSQDILGSHSGANVLTF.

In its sample, this clone was seen once. V and J are TRBV5-1 and TRBJ2-7; a possible D gene is TRBD2 (6 bases). The CDR3 spans 15 residues. The germline V gene has CDR1 SGHRS and CDR2 YFSETQ. V lost 0 bases and J 4 bases, leaving 14 bases between the germline ends. DNA of the CDR3: TGCGCCAGCAGCTTGGGACTAGTGGGCATATACGAGCAGTACTTC. Protein: CASSLGLVGIYEQYF.

The chain combines TRBV5-1 with TRBJ2-3, with D maybe TRBD1 (5 bases). CDR1 and CDR2 from the germline V gene are SGHRS and YFSETQ. The length of the CDR3 is 15 residues. Trimming left V 2 bases short and J 4 bases short, with 14 bases between. The CDR3 sequence: CASSFLVGAADTQYF. For the CDR3, the DNA is TGCGCCAGCAGCTTCCTTGTAGGGGCAGCAGATACGCAGTATTTT.